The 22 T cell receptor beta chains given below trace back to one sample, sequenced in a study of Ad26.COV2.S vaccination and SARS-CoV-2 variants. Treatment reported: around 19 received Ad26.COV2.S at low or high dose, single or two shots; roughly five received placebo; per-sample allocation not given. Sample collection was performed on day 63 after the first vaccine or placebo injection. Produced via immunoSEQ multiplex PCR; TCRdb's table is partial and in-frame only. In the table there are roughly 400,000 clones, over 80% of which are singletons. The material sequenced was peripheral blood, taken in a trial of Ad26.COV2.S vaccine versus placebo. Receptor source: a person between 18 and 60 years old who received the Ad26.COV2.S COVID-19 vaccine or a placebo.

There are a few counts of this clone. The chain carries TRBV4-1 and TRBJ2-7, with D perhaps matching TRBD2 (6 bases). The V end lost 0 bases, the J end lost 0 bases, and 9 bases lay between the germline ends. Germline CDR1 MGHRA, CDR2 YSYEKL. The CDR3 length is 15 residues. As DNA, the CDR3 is TGCGCCAGCAGCCAAGAACACGGGGGCTCCTACGAGCAGTACTTC. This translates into CASSQEHGGSYEQYF.

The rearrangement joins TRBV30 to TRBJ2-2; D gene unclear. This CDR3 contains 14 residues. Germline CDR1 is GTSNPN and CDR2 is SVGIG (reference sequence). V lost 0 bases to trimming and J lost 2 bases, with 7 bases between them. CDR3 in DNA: TGTGCCTGGAGTGTAATGACCAACACCGGGGAGCTGTTTTTT. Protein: CAWSVMTNTGELFF.

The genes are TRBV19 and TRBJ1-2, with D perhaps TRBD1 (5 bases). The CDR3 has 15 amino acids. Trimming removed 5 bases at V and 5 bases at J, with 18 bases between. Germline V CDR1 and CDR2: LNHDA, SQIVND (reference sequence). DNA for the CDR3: TGTGCCAGTAGTCCGGACGGGGGTTGGTCTTATGGCTACACCTTC. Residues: CASSPDGGWSYGYTF.

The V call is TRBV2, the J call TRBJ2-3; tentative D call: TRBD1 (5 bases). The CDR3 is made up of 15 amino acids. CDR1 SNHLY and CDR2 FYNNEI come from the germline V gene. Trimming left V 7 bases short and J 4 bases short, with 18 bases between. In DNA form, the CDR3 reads TGTGCCAGCACTTGGGGCCTTGGGGTGTCAGATACGCAGTATTTT. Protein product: CASTWGLGVSDTQYF.

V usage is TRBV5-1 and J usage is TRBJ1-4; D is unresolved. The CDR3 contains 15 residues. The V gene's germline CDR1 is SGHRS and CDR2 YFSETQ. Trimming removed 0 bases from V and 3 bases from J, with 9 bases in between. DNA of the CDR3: TGCGCCAGCAGCTTGGCCGGCAGCCCTAATGAAAAACTGTTTTTT. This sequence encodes CASSLAGSPNEKLFF.

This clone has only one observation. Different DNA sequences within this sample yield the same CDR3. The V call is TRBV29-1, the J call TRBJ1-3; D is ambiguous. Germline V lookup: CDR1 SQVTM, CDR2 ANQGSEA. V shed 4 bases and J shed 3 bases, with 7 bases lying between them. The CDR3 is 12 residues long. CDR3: CSVGSSGNTIYF. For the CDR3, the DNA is TGCAGCGTTGGCAGTAGTGGAAACACCATATATTTT.

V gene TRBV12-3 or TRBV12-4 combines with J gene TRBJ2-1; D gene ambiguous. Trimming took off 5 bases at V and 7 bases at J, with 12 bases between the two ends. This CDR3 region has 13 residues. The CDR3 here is CASSPRPPNEQFF. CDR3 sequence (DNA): TGTGCCAGCAGTCCCCGGCCCCCGAATGAGCAGTTCTTC.

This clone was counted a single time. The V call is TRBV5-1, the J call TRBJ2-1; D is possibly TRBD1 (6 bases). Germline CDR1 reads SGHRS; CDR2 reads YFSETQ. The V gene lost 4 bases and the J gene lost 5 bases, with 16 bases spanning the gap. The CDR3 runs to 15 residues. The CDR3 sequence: CASSPSTGYDNEQFF. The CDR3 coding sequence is TGCGCCAGCAGCCCTTCGACAGGTTACGACAATGAGCAGTTCTTC.

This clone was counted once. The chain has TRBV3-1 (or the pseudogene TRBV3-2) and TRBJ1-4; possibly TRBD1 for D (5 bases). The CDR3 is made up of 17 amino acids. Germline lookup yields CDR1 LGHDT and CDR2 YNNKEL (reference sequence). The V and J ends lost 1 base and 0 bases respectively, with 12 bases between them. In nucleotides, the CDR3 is TGTGCCAGCAGCCAAGGGGAGGGGAGGGCAACTAATGAAAAACTGTTTTTT. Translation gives CASSQGEGRATNEKLFF.

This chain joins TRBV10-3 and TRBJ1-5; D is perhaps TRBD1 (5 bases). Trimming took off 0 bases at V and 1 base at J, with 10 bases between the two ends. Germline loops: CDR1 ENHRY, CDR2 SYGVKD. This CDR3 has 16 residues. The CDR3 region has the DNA TGTGCCATCAGTGAGTCAGGGACGCTAAGCAATCAGCCCCAGCATTTT. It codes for CAISESGTLSNQPQHF.

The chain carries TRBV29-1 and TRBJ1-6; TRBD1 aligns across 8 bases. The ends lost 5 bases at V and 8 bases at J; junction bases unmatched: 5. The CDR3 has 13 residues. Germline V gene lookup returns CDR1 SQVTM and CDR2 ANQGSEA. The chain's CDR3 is CSVSPGGDSPLHF. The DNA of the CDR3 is TGCAGCGTTTCGCCAGGGGGCGATTCACCCCTCCACTTT.

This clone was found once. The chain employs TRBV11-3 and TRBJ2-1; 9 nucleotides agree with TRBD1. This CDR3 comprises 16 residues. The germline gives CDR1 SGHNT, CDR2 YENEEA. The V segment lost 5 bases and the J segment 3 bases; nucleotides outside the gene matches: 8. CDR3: CASSREGTGNYNEQFF. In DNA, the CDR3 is TGTGCCAGCAGCCGAGAAGGGACAGGGAACTACAATGAGCAGTTCTTC.

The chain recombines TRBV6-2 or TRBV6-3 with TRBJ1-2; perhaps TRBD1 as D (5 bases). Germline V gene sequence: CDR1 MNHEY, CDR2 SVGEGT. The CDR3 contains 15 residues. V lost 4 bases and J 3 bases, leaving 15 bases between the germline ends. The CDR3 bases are TGTGCCAGCAGTTCAGCCCCCGGCAGGGACTATGGCTACACCTTC. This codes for CASSSAPGRDYGYTF.

CDR3 in amino acids: CASSSRTGTYEQYF. The CDR3, as DNA: TGTGCCAGCAGTAGTCGGACAGGGACCTACGAGCAGTACTTC. The rearrangement uses TRBV6-2 or TRBV6-3 and TRBJ2-7, with TRBD1 identical over 8 bases. The germline V gene has CDR1 MNHEY and CDR2 SVGEGT. J gave up 2 bases and V 5 bases, and 5 bases lay outside the gene matches. There are 14 residues in the CDR3.

For the CDR3, the DNA is TGTGCCAGCAGCCTGGACAGGGGGGGGAATACGCAGTATTTT. Protein: CASSLDRGGNTQYF. V usage is TRBV27 and J usage is TRBJ2-3; 10 bases are a match to TRBD1. The CDR3 sequence is 14 residues long. CDR1 is MNHEY, CDR2 SMNVEV, per germline (reference sequence). V trimming: 6 bases; J trimming: 7 bases; junction bases outside the gene matches: 7.

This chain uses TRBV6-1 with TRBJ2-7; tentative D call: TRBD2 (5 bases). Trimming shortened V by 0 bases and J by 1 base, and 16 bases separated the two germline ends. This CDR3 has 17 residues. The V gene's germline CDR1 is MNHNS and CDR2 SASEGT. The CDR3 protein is CASSEAVRTYHSYEQYF. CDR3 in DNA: TGTGCCAGCAGTGAAGCGGTGCGGACTTACCATTCCTACGAGCAGTACTTC.

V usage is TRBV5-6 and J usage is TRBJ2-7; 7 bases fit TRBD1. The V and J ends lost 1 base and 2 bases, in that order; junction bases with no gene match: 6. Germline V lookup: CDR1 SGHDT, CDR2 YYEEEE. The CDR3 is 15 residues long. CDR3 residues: CASSLTGDNPYEQYF. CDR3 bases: TGTGCCAGCAGCTTGACAGGGGACAATCCCTACGAGCAGTACTTC.

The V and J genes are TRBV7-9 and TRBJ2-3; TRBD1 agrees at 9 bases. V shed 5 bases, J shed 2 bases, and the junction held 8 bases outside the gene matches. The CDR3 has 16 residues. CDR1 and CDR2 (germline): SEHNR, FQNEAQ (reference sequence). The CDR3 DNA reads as TGTGCCAGCAGCGTCGGGACAGGGATCCTCACAGATACGCAGTATTTT. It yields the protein CASSVGTGILTDTQYF.

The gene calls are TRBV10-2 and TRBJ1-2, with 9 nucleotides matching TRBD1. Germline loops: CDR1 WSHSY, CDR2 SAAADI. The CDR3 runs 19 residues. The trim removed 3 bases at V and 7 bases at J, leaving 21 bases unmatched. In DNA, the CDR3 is TGCGCCAGCAGTGACGACTTACCGGGACAGGGCTACTTTTTGGCTGGCTACACCTTC. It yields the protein CASSDDLPGQGYFLAGYTF.

CDR3 nucleotides: TGTGCCAGCTCCCGGAGCTATTCACCCCTCCACTTT. Protein product: CASSRSYSPLHF. The J gene is TRBJ1-6, the V gene TRBV18; D uncertain. CDR1 is KGHSH, CDR2 LQKENI, per germline. The CDR3 spans 12 residues. Trimming stripped 6 bases from V and 8 bases from J, with 8 bases between.

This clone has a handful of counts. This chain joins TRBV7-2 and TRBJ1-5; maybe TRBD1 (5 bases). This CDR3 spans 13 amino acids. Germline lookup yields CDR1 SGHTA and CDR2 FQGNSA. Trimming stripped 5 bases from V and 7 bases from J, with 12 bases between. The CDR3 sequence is CASSPSGGQPQHF. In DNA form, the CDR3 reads TGTGCCAGCAGCCCCTCGGGGGGACAGCCCCAGCATTTT.

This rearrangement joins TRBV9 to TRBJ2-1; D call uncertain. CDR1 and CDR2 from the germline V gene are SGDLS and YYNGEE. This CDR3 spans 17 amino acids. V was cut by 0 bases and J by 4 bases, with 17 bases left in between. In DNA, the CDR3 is TGTGCCAGCAGCGTAGCGTGGCCCGAGAAAGGTTACAATGAGCAGTTCTTC. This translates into CASSVAWPEKGYNEQFF.